The 30 T cell receptor beta chains below all came from one sample that was sequenced in a study of CD8 T cells in Susac syndrome. RNA, at roughly 0.45 to 1 ug, was reverse transcribed with random hexamers. Using its own MiXCR run on the immunoSEQ multiplex PCR reads, TCRdb lists one record per CDR3 protein. The data hold hundreds of thousands of distinct CDR3 sequences, with just over 90% observed a single time. Sequencing used CD4+ T cells from PBMCs. Every receptor here comes from a human donor with multiple sclerosis.

This clonotype was seen just once. This sequence joins TRBV2 and TRBJ2-5, with a tentative D call TRBD1 (5 bases). Trimming cost V 5 bases and J 2 bases, with 18 bases left between them. CDR3 length equals 16 residues. Germline values: CDR1 SNHLY, CDR2 FYNNEI. Written as DNA, the CDR3 is TGTGCCAGCAGTCCTACAGGACGGCCGCCGCAAGAGACCCAGTACTTC. This translates into CASSPTGRPPQETQYF.

The V gene is TRBV30, the J gene TRBJ1-5, with D unclear. CDR1 is GTSNPN, CDR2 SVGIG, per germline (reference sequence). The V end was cut by 0 bases, the J end by 2 bases, with 11 bases between. The CDR3 runs 15 residues. CDR3 bases: TGTGCCTGGAGTGTTGGGATTAGGGGCAATCAGCCCCAGCATTTT. Translated: CAWSVGIRGNQPQHF.

The chain has TRBV6-1 and TRBJ2-5; tentatively, D is TRBD1 or TRBD2 (6 bases each). The V and J ends lost 7 bases and 5 bases respectively, with 17 bases between them. CDR1 MNHNS and CDR2 SASEGT come from the germline V gene. CDR3 length equals 14 residues. The CDR3 nucleotides are TGTGCCAGCAATCTACAGGGCCGGGGGGAGACCCAGTACTTC. It specifies CASNLQGRGETQYF.

The rearrangement links TRBV27 to TRBJ2-4; TRBD2 matches at 13 bases. V was pared by 5 bases and J by 4 bases, with 8 bases of the junction left unmatched. There are 17 residues in the CDR3. Germline V lookup: CDR1 MNHEY, CDR2 SMNVEV (reference sequence). CDR3 in DNA: TGTGCCAGCAGTCCGCAAACTAGCGGGAGGGCTAAAAACATTCAGTACTTC. This translates into CASSPQTSGRAKNIQYF.

V gene TRBV6-5 combines with J gene TRBJ1-5; D possibly corresponds to TRBD1 (5 bases). Germline V lookup: CDR1 MNHEY, CDR2 SVGAGI. There are 14 residues in the CDR3. V lost 10 bases and J 1 base, leaving 14 bases between the germline ends. DNA of the CDR3: TGTGCCACTGGGGCAACGGTGAGCAATCAGCCCCAGCATTTT. This codes for CATGATVSNQPQHF.

This chain joins TRBV20-1 and TRBJ2-3; tentative D call: TRBD2 (6 bases). This CDR3 is 13 amino acids long. Germline V CDR1 and CDR2: DFQATT, SNEGSKA (reference sequence). V was clipped by 6 bases and J by 2 bases, with 12 bases between them. CDR3 bases: TGCAGTGCCGGGACTGAACCCACAGATACGCAGTATTTT. Residues: CSAGTEPTDTQYF.

This clonotype was counted once. The chain recombines TRBV9 with TRBJ2-1; the D gene is possibly TRBD1 (5 bases). V gave up 0 bases and J gave up 10 bases, with 11 bases separating them. Looked up from germline, CDR1 is SGDLS and CDR2 is YYNGEE. This CDR3 has 13 residues. CDR3 DNA: TGTGCCAGCAGCGTAGTTAAGGGGCCCGAGCAGTTCTTC. Translation gives CASSVVKGPEQFF. The full variable domain, in which reference TRBV9 and TRBJ2-1 provide the parts outside the CDR3, is DSGVTQTPKHLITATGQRVTLRCSPRSGDLSVYWYQQSLDQGLQFLIQYYNGEERAKGNILERFSAQQFPDLHSELNLSSLELGDSALYFCASSVVKGPEQFFGPGTRLTVL.

V is TRBV4-1 and J is TRBJ1-1; D is possibly TRBD1 (5 bases). Germline V gene sequence: CDR1 MGHRA, CDR2 YSYEKL. V was pared by 1 base and J by 4 bases, with 10 bases between. The CDR3 consists of 14 residues. The CDR3 bases are TGCGCCAGCAGCCAAGGATGGAGGGGCACTGAAGCTTTCTTT. Protein product: CASSQGWRGTEAFF.

The chain couples TRBV6-5 to TRBJ1-2, with 11 bases identical to TRBD1. From germline, CDR1 is MNHEY and CDR2 SVGAGI. The CDR3 is 13 residues long. Unmatched junction bases numbered 3, after V lost 5 bases and J lost 7 bases. The CDR3 reads CASSPGTGGGYTF. The DNA of the CDR3 is TGTGCCAGCAGTCCCGGGACAGGGGGTGGCTACACCTTC.

The V gene is TRBV5-6, the J gene TRBJ2-3; D is possibly TRBD1 or TRBD2 (7 bases each). CDR1 and CDR2 (germline): SGHDT, YYEEEE. This CDR3 comprises 16 residues. V gave up 4 bases and J gave up 6 bases, with 21 bases separating them. CDR3 coding DNA: TGTGCCAGCAGCCTTGCGATCCAGGGAGGGGGCGATACGCAGTATTTT. Its protein is CASSLAIQGGGDTQYF.

This rearrangement joins TRBV10-3 to TRBJ2-6; no clear D gene. V lost 2 bases to trimming and J lost 0 bases, with 2 bases between them. Germline CDR1 is ENHRY and CDR2 is SYGVKD. There are 14 residues in the CDR3. Here the CDR3 reads CAISEDSGANVLTF. CDR3 bases: TGTGCCATCAGTGAGGACTCTGGGGCCAACGTCCTGACTTTC.

This clonotype was picked up one time. The chain links TRBV5-1 to TRBJ1-1; 7 positions match TRBD1. V lost 4 bases to trimming and J lost 6 bases; unmatched junction nucleotides: 12. The CDR3 spans 15 residues. Germline-derived CDR1 and CDR2 are SGHRS and YFSETQ. Here the CDR3 DNA reads TGCGCCAGCAGCGCCAGACAGGGAGGGAATGCTGAAGCTTTCTTT. Translated: CASSARQGGNAEAFF.

The J gene is TRBJ2-4, the V gene TRBV12-3 or TRBV12-4; perhaps TRBD2 as D (6 bases). The CDR3 loop spans 12 amino acids. V lost 5 bases and J lost 15, with 17 bases in between. CDR3 loop: CASSHRDGGGYF. The CDR3 DNA reads as TGTGCCAGCAGTCACCGGGACGGGGGTGGGTACTTC.

The CDR3 sequence: CASSYSRDRNIQYF. As DNA, the CDR3 is TGTGCCAGCAGTTACTCCCGGGACAGAAACATTCAGTACTTC. The J gene is TRBJ2-4, the V gene TRBV6-5; 7 bases fit TRBD1. The CDR3 is made up of 14 amino acids. CDR1 MNHEY and CDR2 SVGAGI come from the germline V gene. Unmatched junction bases numbered 2, after V lost 0 bases and J lost 6 bases.

This CDR3 is CASSAQAISNQPQHF. CDR3 nucleotides: TGTGCCAGCAGTGCTCAGGCGATTAGCAATCAGCCCCAGCATTTT. The chain is built from TRBV6-1 and TRBJ1-5; D gene uncertain. Germline CDR1 and CDR2: MNHNS and SASEGT. The CDR3 contains 15 residues. Between the trimmed V and J ends, which lost 4 bases and 0 bases, there was a span of 10 bases.

This chain uses TRBV11-2 with TRBJ1-4; D possibly corresponds to TRBD1 (6 bases). The germline CDR1 and CDR2 sequences are SGHAT and FQNNGV. Trimming stripped 5 bases from V and 4 bases from J, with 11 bases between. The CDR3 totals 14 residues. CDR3 sequence (DNA): TGTGCCAGCAGCCAAGGGGGGCTTAATGAAAAACTGTTTTTT. It specifies CASSQGGLNEKLFF.

The J gene is TRBJ1-1, the V gene TRBV20-1; the D gene is possibly TRBD1 (5 bases). The CDR3 covers 12 residues. Trimming removed 3 bases from V and 4 bases from J, with 9 bases in between. The germline V gene has CDR1 DFQATT and CDR2 SNEGSKA (reference sequence). The CDR3 coding sequence is TGCAGTGCTAGCCCGACAGCCACTGAAGCTTTCTTT. Translating gives CSASPTATEAFF.

The chain joins TRBV11-2 to TRBJ1-2, with D perhaps TRBD1 (5 bases). V lost 4 bases, J lost 0 bases, and 18 bases lay in between. Germline CDR1 is SGHAT and CDR2 is FQNNGV. This CDR3 has 17 residues. In nucleotides, the CDR3 is TGTGCCAGCAGCTGGGGCTTAATCGGAGAGACTAACTATGGCTACACCTTC. The encoded protein is CASSWGLIGETNYGYTF.

The chain uses TRBV27 and TRBJ1-1; 10 bases align to TRBD1. The CDR3 extends over 14 amino acids. V trimming: 6 bases; J trimming: 7 bases; junction bases outside the gene matches: 8. Germline V gives CDR1 MNHEY, CDR2 SMNVEV (reference sequence). CDR3 region: CASRRQGANVEAFF. CDR3 DNA: TGTGCCAGCAGGAGACAGGGGGCTAACGTTGAAGCTTTCTTT.

This chain connects TRBV5-1 to TRBJ2-2, with a possible D match to TRBD1 (6 bases). Germline loops: CDR1 SGHRS, CDR2 YFSETQ. Trimming left V 0 bases short and J 3 bases short, with 12 bases between. This CDR3 region has 16 residues. The CDR3 region has the DNA TGCGCCAGCAGCTTGGCCCCAGGGGCGCACACCGGGGAGCTGTTTTTT. Translation gives CASSLAPGAHTGELFF.

J is TRBJ1-6 and V is TRBV5-4, with a possible D match to TRBD1 (5 bases). This CDR3 comprises 14 residues. V was pared by 1 base and J by 10 bases, with 12 bases between. Germline CDR1 and CDR2: SGHNT and YYREEE (reference sequence). The CDR3 nucleotides read TGTGCCAGCAGCTTGAGCGGGGGAAGGTCACCCCTCCACTTT. Protein product: CASSLSGGRSPLHF. Looking up the rest from reference TRBV5-4 and TRBJ1-6 gives the full variable domain: ETGVTQSPTHLIKTRGQQVTLRCSSQSGHNTVSWYQQALGQGPQFIFQYYREEENGRGNFPPRFSGLQFPNYSSELNVNALELDDSALYLCASSLSGGRSPLHFGNGTRLTVT.

V gene TRBV7-9 combines with J gene TRBJ1-1, with 8 positions matching TRBD1. CDR1 and CDR2 (germline): SEHNR, FQNEAQ (reference sequence). J gave up 5 bases and V 6 bases, and 8 bases lay outside the gene matches. The CDR3 contains 14 residues. This chain's CDR3 is CASSPRGRGTEAFF. The CDR3 nucleotides are TGTGCCAGCAGTCCCAGGGGGCGCGGAACTGAAGCTTTCTTT.

This rearrangement joins TRBV5-1 to TRBJ2-2, with 7 bases that match TRBD1. Germline loops: CDR1 SGHRS, CDR2 YFSETQ. J was trimmed by 1 base and V by 1 base; bases with no gene match: 16. CDR3 length equals 20 residues. The chain's CDR3 is CASSLLGAGIRDRNTGELFF. The CDR3 DNA reads as TGCGCCAGCAGCTTGTTAGGTGCTGGGATCCGGGACAGGAACACCGGGGAGCTGTTTTTT. The full variable domain, with the rest looked up from reference TRBV5-1 and TRBJ2-2, is KAGVTQTPRYLIKTRGQQVTLSCSPISGHRSVSWYQQTPGQGLQFLFEYFSETQRNKGNFPGRFSGRQFSNSRSEMNVSTLELGDSALYLCASSLLGAGIRDRNTGELFFGEGSRLTVL.

This rearrangement joins TRBV29-1 to TRBJ1-1; weak D call: TRBD1 (6 bases). This CDR3 is 16 amino acids long. The germline gives CDR1 SQVTM, CDR2 ANQGSEA. Between the trimmed V and J ends, which lost 3 bases and 0 bases, there was a span of 17 bases. As DNA, the CDR3 is TGCAGCGTTGATGTCCGACAGGCCAACATGAACACTGAAGCTTTCTTT. This gives the protein CSVDVRQANMNTEAFF.

This chain connects TRBV2 to TRBJ1-5; 8 nucleotides match TRBD1. The CDR3 loop spans 18 amino acids. Germline CDR1 reads SNHLY; CDR2 reads FYNNEI. J gave up 2 bases and V 0 bases, and 9 bases lay outside the gene matches. The CDR3 is CASSEAGQGRWGNQPQHF. The CDR3 nucleotides read TGTGCCAGCAGTGAAGCAGGACAGGGCAGATGGGGCAATCAGCCCCAGCATTTT. Looking up the rest from reference TRBV2 and TRBJ1-5 gives the full variable domain: EPEVTQTPSHQVTQMGQEVILRCVPISNHLYFYWYRQILGQKVEFLVSFYNNEISEKSEIFDDQFSVERPDGSNFTLKIRSTKLEDSAMYFCASSEAGQGRWGNQPQHFGDGTRLSIL.

The chain couples TRBV29-1 to TRBJ2-3, with a possible D match to TRBD2 (7 bases). Per germline, CDR1 SQVTM and CDR2 ANQGSEA. CDR3 size: 14 residues. Trimming took 7 bases from V and 0 from J, leaving 14 bases between them. The CDR3 sequence: CSGGGRLSTDTQYF. CDR3 sequence (DNA): TGCAGCGGGGGGGGCAGGCTTAGCACAGATACGCAGTATTTT.

J is TRBJ2-7 and V is TRBV2; 9 bases are a match to TRBD1. This CDR3 is built from 14 residues. Trimming cost V 4 bases and J 4 bases; bases outside gene matches: 5. Germline V gene sequence: CDR1 SNHLY, CDR2 FYNNEI. In nucleotides, the CDR3 is TGTGCCAGCAGTGGACGGGACAGGGCGTACGAGCAGTACGTC. It is translated as CASSGRDRAYEQYV.

This sequence joins TRBV4-2 and TRBJ2-4; the match to TRBD2 covers 7 bases. The V and J ends lost 4 bases and 9 bases, in that order; junction bases with no gene match: 9. Looked up from germline, CDR1 is LGHNA and CDR2 is YNFKEQ. The CDR3 runs 14 residues. CDR3: CASSPSGGKGIQYF. The CDR3 nucleotides read TGTGCCAGCAGCCCTTCGGGGGGTAAAGGCATTCAGTACTTC.

The chain links TRBV12-3 or TRBV12-4 to TRBJ1-1; 7 bases match TRBD1. The CDR3 has 12 amino acids. V trimming: 6 bases; J trimming: 7 bases; junction bases outside the gene matches: 5. The CDR3 region is CASSRGTVEAFF. The DNA of the CDR3 is TGTGCCAGCAGCCGCGGGACAGTTGAAGCTTTCTTT.

The rearrangement joins TRBV4-1 to TRBJ2-3, with 7 bases lining up with TRBD2. The CDR3 extends over 15 amino acids. Germline CDR1 is MGHRA and CDR2 is YSYEKL. Germline trimming cut 1 base from V and 2 bases from J; bases unmatched to any gene: 3. Here the CDR3 reads CASSQGGTNTDTQYF. The CDR3 DNA follows: TGCGCCAGCAGCCAAGGGGGGACTAACACAGATACGCAGTATTTT.